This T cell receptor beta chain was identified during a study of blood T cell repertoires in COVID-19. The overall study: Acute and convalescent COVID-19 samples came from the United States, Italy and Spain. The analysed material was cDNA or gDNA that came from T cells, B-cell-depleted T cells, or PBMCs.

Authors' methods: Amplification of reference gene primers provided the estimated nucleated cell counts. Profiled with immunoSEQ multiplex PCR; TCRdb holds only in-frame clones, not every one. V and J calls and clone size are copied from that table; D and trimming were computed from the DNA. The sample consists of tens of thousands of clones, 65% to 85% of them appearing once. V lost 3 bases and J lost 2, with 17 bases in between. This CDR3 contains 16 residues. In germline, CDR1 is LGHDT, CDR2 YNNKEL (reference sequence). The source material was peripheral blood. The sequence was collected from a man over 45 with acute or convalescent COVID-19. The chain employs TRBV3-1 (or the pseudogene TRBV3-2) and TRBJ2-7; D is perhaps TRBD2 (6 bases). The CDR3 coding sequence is TGTGCCAGCAGCCATGAAGACCGGGAGCGCACCTACGAGCAGTACTTC. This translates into CASSHEDRERTYEQYF.